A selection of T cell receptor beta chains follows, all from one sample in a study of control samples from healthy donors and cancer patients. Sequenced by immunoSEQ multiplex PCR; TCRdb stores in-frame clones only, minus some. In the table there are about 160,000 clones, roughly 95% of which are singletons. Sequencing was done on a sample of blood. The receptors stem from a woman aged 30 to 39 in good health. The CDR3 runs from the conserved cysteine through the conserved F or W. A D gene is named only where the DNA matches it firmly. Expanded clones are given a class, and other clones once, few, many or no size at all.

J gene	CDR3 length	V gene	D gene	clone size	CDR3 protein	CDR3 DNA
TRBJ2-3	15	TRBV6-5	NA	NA	CASSYTGEAPDTQYF	TGTGCCAGCAGTTACACGGGGGAGGCTCCAGATACGCAGTATTTT
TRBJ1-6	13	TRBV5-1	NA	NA	CASSLEGGSPLHF	TGCGCCAGCAGCTTGGAAGGGGGATCACCCCTCCACTTT
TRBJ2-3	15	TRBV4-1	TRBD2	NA	CASSQASGGAGTQYF	TGCGCCAGCAGCCAAGCTAGCGGGGGGGCAGGTACGCAGTATTTT
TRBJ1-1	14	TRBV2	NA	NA	CASSYGGLNTEAFF	TGTGCCAGCAGTTATGGGGGACTGAACACTGAAGCTTTCTTT
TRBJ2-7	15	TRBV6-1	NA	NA	CASSEPGRPNYEQYF	TGTGCCAGCAGTGAACCGGGACGGCCGAACTACGAGCAGTACTTC
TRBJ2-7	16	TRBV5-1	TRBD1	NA	CASSLAGGQGLYEQYF	TGCGCCAGCAGCTTGGCAGGGGGACAGGGACTTTACGAGCAGTACTTC
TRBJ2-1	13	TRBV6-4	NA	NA	CASSDTQYNEQFF	TGTGCCAGCAGTGACACGCAGTACAATGAGCAGTTCTTC
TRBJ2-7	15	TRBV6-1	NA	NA	CASSEQPAGRYEQYF	TGTGCCAGCAGTGAACAACCTGCAGGGAGGTACGAGCAGTACTTC
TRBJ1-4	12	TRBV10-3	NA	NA	CAISEPTGLLFF	TGTGCCATCAGTGAGCCCACAGGGCTTCTGTTTTTT
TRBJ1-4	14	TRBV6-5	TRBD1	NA	CASTGTGSAEKLFF	TGTGCCAGCACCGGGACAGGCTCTGCGGAAAAACTGTTTTTT
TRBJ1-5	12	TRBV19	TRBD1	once	CASGTGNQPQHF	TGTGCCAGTGGGACAGGCAATCAGCCCCAGCATTTT
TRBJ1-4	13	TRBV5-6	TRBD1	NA	CASSWNRGEKLFF	TGTGCCAGCAGCTGGAACAGGGGTGAAAAACTGTTTTTT
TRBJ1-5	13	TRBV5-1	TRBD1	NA	CASSLDRDQPQHF	TGCGCCAGCAGCCTGGACAGGGATCAGCCCCAGCATTTT
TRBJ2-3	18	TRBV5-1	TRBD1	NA	CASSLVVGTGGDADTQYF	TGCGCCAGCAGCTTGGTGGTGGGGACAGGGGGTGATGCAGATACGCAGTATTTT
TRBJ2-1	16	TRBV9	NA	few	CASATGRARSYNEQFF	TGTGCCAGCGCTACCGGGCGGGCCCGCTCCTACAATGAGCAGTTCTTC
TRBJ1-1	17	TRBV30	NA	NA	CAWRGPGAARVNTEAFF	TGTGCCTGGAGGGGTCCGGGGGCGGCCAGGGTGAACACTGAAGCTTTCTTT
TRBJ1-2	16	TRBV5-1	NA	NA	CASSLGPTGVDYGYTF	TGCGCCAGCAGCTTGGGACCTACGGGCGTAGACTATGGCTACACCTTC
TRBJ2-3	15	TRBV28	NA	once	CASSLPSIFTDTQYF	TGTGCCAGCAGTTTACCTTCCATTTTCACAGATACGCAGTATTTT
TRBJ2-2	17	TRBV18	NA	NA	CASSPLGTGNGAGELFF	TGTGCCAGCTCACCGCTGGGCACAGGGAACGGAGCCGGGGAGCTGTTTTTT